The next 15 T cell receptor beta chains were all read from a single sample in a study of T cells after posttransplantation cyclophosphamide. Libraries were prepared by immunoSEQ multiplex PCR; TCRdb keeps only in-frame clonotypes and omits some of them. Listed for the sample are about 24,000 clones, none seen a single time. What was sequenced was PBMCs. These receptor sequences come from a woman aged 45-60 years in good health, CMV-negative, and a related stem cell transplant donor.

This clone appeared many times. The genes are TRBV4-2 and TRBJ1-2, with D hard to call. The CDR3 covers 15 residues. Deletions cut 3 bases from V and 4 bases from J, with 15 bases between. The germline gives CDR1 LGHNA, CDR2 YNFKEQ. The CDR3 region is CASSHPGTDGYGYTF. Written as DNA, the CDR3 is TGTGCCAGCAGCCATCCGGGAACGGACGGCTATGGCTACACCTTC.

This clone has a count of ten or more. This chain links TRBV19 with TRBJ1-4, with D perhaps TRBD1 (6 bases). V shed 9 bases and J shed 7 bases, with 18 bases lying between them. Germline V CDR1 and CDR2: LNHDA, SQIVND (reference sequence). CDR3 length: 14 residues. Here the CDR3 DNA reads TGTGCCAGCCGAAACAGGGTTGAAGGTGAAAAACTGTTTTTT. It encodes CASRNRVEGEKLFF.

This clone was detected ten times or more. This chain joins TRBV9 and TRBJ1-4; D ambiguous. The CDR3 loop spans 14 amino acids. From germline, CDR1 is SGDLS and CDR2 YYNGEE. The V end was cut by 0 bases, the J end by 5 bases, with 8 bases between. The CDR3 coding sequence is TGTGCCAGCAGCGTAGGGGCAGAGAATGAAAAACTGTTTTTT. It is translated as CASSVGAENEKLFF.

This clone was seen ten or more times. This rearrangement joins TRBV5-1 to TRBJ1-3; TRBD1 aligns across 10 bases. V lost 5 bases and J lost 3; bases outside the gene matches: 11. The CDR3 length is 17 residues. The germline gives CDR1 SGHRS, CDR2 YFSETQ. In DNA, the CDR3 is TGCGCCAGCAGACAGACTCGGGACAGGGGAGATGGAAACACCATATATTTT. Its translation is CASRQTRDRGDGNTIYF.

Ten or more counts support this clone. The chain recombines TRBV30 with TRBJ1-4, with D tentatively TRBD1 (5 bases). The length of the CDR3 is 13 residues. Germline V lookup: CDR1 GTSNPN, CDR2 SVGIG (reference sequence). V was clipped by 1 base and J by 8 bases, with 11 bases between them. CDR3: CAWSGQGREKLFF. As DNA, the CDR3 is TGTGCCTGGAGTGGCCAGGGAAGGGAAAAACTGTTTTTT.

Ten or more counts support this clone. The rearrangement links TRBV5-6 to TRBJ2-7; D remains unclear. The CDR3 totals 11 residues. Trimming took off 5 bases at V and 0 bases at J, with 3 bases between the two ends. CDR1 is SGHDT, CDR2 YYEEEE, per germline. The CDR3 DNA follows: TGTGCCAGCAGTAGCTCCTACGAGCAGTACTTC. Amino acids: CASSSSYEQYF.

This clone came up many times. The chain recombines TRBV2 with TRBJ2-7, with 7 bases aligning to TRBD1. The CDR3 contains 15 residues. Germline V CDR1 and CDR2: SNHLY, FYNNEI. The ends lost 6 bases at V and 2 bases at J; junction bases unmatched: 10. The CDR3 coding sequence is TGTGCCAGCAGAGACCACAGGGGTGCAGCCTACGAGCAGTACTTC. Its translation is CASRDHRGAAYEQYF.

The table lists this clone with many counts. The chain carries TRBV7-6 and TRBJ1-5; D uncertain. Germline CDR1 and CDR2: SGHVS and FNYEAQ. With 3 bases removed from V and 7 bases from J, the gap between germline ends came to 10 bases. This CDR3 has 13 amino acids. CDR3 nucleotide sequence: TGTGCCAGCAGCTTGGAGCCCCCCCAGCCCCAGCATTTT. As protein: CASSLEPPQPQHF.

This clone appeared many times. The J gene is TRBJ2-1, the V gene TRBV29-1, with 9 bases that match TRBD2. V gave up 6 bases and J gave up 7 bases; unmatched junction bases: 22. The CDR3 consists of 18 residues. Germline values: CDR1 SQVTM, CDR2 ANQGSEA. The CDR3 is CSVNPFTRGGRRGNEQFF. The CDR3 nucleotides read TGCAGCGTGAACCCTTTCACGCGGGGGGGCCGTAGAGGAAATGAGCAGTTCTTC.

Ten or more counts support this clone. This chain connects TRBV7-9 to TRBJ1-1, with TRBD1 matching 8 bases. Germline trimming cut 6 bases from V and 1 base from J; bases unmatched to any gene: 4. The CDR3 extends over 14 amino acids. Looked up from germline, CDR1 is SEHNR and CDR2 is FQNEAQ (reference sequence). The CDR3 DNA reads TGTGCCAGCAGGAGGACAGGGACGAACACTGAAGCTTTCTTT. This translates into CASRRTGTNTEAFF. The full variable domain, its missing parts supplied by reference TRBV7-9 and TRBJ1-1, is DTGVSQNPRHKITKRGQNVTFRCDPISEHNRLYWYRQTLGQGPEFLTYFQNEAQLEKSRLLSDRFSAERPKGSFSTLEIQRTEQGDSAMYLCASRRTGTNTEAFFGQGTRLTVV.

This clone was observed at least ten times. This chain joins TRBV7-3 and TRBJ1-2; no clear D gene. This CDR3 contains 13 residues. The germline gives CDR1 SGHTA, CDR2 FQGTGA. Trimming took 0 bases from V and 4 from J, leaving 6 bases between them. The CDR3, as DNA: TGTGCCAGCAGCTTAACTGCGGGCTATGGCTACACCTTC. Protein sequence: CASSLTAGYGYTF. Full variable domain (remainder filled in from reference TRBV7-3 and TRBJ1-2): GAGVSQTPSNKVTEKGKYVELRCDPISGHTALYWYRQSLGQGPEFLIYFQGTGAADDSGLPNDRFFAVRPEGSVSTLKIQRTERGDSAVYLCASSLTAGYGYTFGSGTRLTVV.

This clone was counted ten times or more. V gene TRBV7-3 combines with J gene TRBJ2-3; 8 positions match TRBD2. The CDR3 consists of 15 residues. The V gene end was trimmed by 2 bases and the J gene end by 6 bases; junction bases not matched to a gene: 7. Germline assignment: CDR1 SGHTA and CDR2 FQGTGA. CDR3 loop: CASSLSGGDSDTQYF. CDR3 nucleotides: TGTGCCAGCAGCTTATCCGGGGGGGATTCGGATACGCAGTATTTT.

This clone has ten or more counts. The rearrangement joins TRBV7-3 to TRBJ2-1; 15 bases map to TRBD2. The length of the CDR3 is 19 residues. CDR1 and CDR2 (germline): SGHTA, FQGTGA. The trim removed 5 bases at V and 0 bases at J, leaving 8 bases unmatched. CDR3: CASSDGLAGGISSYNEQFF. Here the CDR3 DNA reads TGTGCCAGCAGCGACGGACTAGCGGGGGGGATCAGCTCCTACAATGAGCAGTTCTTC.

In this sample, this clone turned up many times. V and J are TRBV12-2 and TRBJ2-3; the table assigns TRBD2, which was not confirmed against the DNA. TRBV12-2 is annotated as a pseudogene. This CDR3 region has 21 residues. CDR3: CASRSHLPGGAGVEVADTQYF. CDR3 DNA sequence: TGTGCAAGTCGCTCACACTTGCCCGGGGGGGCCGGAGTAGAAGTCGCAGATACGCAGTATTTT.

This clone was counted many times. This chain links TRBV28 with TRBJ1-2; tentative D call: TRBD1 (6 bases). In germline, CDR1 is MDHEN, CDR2 SYDVKM. V was shortened by 2 bases and J by 7 bases, with 11 bases between the two germline ends. This CDR3 comprises 13 residues. The CDR3 protein is CASSLQGPRGYTF. For the CDR3, the DNA is TGTGCCAGCAGTTTACAGGGGCCCCGTGGCTACACCTTC.